The TCR beta chain described here comes from a study of blood T cell repertoires in COVID-19. Repertoires were generated with immunoSEQ multiplex PCR, while TCRdb's copy carries only in-frame clones and drops some. There are 110,000 to 150,000 clones in the sample; 80% to 90% occur only once, and approximately 3% lies in the top ten. Trimming at V came to 2 bases and at J to 0 bases, leaving 1 base not matched to a gene. CDR3 length equals 16 residues. CDR1 and CDR2 from the germline V gene are LGHNA and YNFKEQ. The specimen sequenced was peripheral blood. This chain uses TRBV4-2 with TRBJ2-3, with TRBD2 identical over 11 bases. This receptor was obtained from a woman aged 60-75 years with active COVID-19. The CDR3 coding sequence is TGTGCCAGCAGCCAAACTAGCGGGAGAAGCACAGATACGCAGTATTTT. This translates into CASSQTSGRSTDTQYF.